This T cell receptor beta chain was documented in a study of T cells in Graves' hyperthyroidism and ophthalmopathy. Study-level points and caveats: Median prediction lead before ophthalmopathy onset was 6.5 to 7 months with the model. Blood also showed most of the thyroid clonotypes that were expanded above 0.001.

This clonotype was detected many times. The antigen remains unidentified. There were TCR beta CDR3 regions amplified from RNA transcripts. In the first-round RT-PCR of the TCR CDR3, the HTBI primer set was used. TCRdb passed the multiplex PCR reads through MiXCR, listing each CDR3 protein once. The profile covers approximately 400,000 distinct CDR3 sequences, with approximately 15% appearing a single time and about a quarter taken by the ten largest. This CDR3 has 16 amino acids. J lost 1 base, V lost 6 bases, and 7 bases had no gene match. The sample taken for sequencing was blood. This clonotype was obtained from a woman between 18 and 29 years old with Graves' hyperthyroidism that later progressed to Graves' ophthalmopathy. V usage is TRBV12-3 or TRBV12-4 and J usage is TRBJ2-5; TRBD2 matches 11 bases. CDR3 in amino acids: CASRKGTSGFQETQYF. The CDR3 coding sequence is TGTGCCAGCAGAAAGGGGACTAGCGGATTCCAAGAGACCCAGTACTTC.